A single sample is the source of the 13 T cell receptor beta chains below, sequenced in a study of shared clonotypes between healthy human individuals. Some clones are missing from TCRdb's copy, which holds only in-frame ones; the method was immunoSEQ multiplex PCR. The data contain some 2,400,000 clones, 90% to 97% of them seen just once; the ten biggest clones take up about 0.13%. Material for sequencing was naive CD4+ T cells sorted from blood. Indicated subset: CD45RA+ positively selected. The source of these receptors is a man aged 18 to 29 in good health.

The J gene is TRBJ1-1, the V gene TRBV9; 7 bases map to TRBD1. CDR3 length: 15 residues. CDR1 is SGDLS, CDR2 YYNGEE, per germline. Trimming removed 4 bases from V and 5 bases from J; junction bases left unmatched: 11. The DNA for the CDR3 is TGTGCCAGCAGCTCCCGGACAGGTTTTGGAACTGAAGCTTTCTTT. Its protein is CASSSRTGFGTEAFF.

The genes are TRBV7-2 and TRBJ1-3; weak D call: TRBD1 (5 bases). V lost 1 base to trimming and J lost 0 bases, with 10 bases between them. In germline, CDR1 is SGHTA, CDR2 FQGNSA. This CDR3 has 16 residues. The CDR3 here is CASSLGGLSSGNTIYF. CDR3 sequence (DNA): TGTGCCAGCAGCTTAGGGGGGTTAAGCTCTGGAAACACCATATATTTT.

The chain joins TRBV12-5 to TRBJ2-1; 7 bases agree with TRBD2. In germline, CDR1 is LGHNT, CDR2 FRNRAP. This CDR3 has 15 amino acids. V shed 6 bases and J 1 base; nucleotides not matched to a gene: 6. The DNA of the CDR3 is TGTGCTAGTGGGGGCCTAGCGGAATCCTACAATGAGCAGTTCTTC. Its protein product is CASGGLAESYNEQFF.

This sequence joins TRBV6-1 and TRBJ2-1, with unresolved D. Germline CDR1 MNHNS, CDR2 SASEGT. This CDR3 is built from 14 residues. Trimming stripped 4 bases from V and 3 bases from J, with 10 bases between. The CDR3 DNA sequence: TGTGCCAGCAGTGTCAGGCCAGACTACAATGAGCAGTTCTTC. This codes for CASSVRPDYNEQFF.

The genes are TRBV19 and TRBJ2-1; no clear D gene. The germline V gene has CDR1 LNHDA and CDR2 SQIVND (reference sequence). CDR3 length equals 14 residues. Trimming shortened V by 6 bases and J by 3 bases, and 12 bases separated the two germline ends. CDR3 coding DNA: TGTGCCAGTAGCCGAATACAGCTCTACAATGAGCAGTTCTTC. This gives the protein CASSRIQLYNEQFF.

This chain connects TRBV6-5 to TRBJ2-7; either TRBD1 or TRBD2 may supply D (7 bases each). The CDR3 has 16 residues. The V end was cut by 2 bases, the J end by 3 bases, with 17 bases between. Germline lookup yields CDR1 MNHEY and CDR2 SVGAGI. The CDR3 spells CASSYQGGSFFYEQYF. CDR3 sequence (DNA): TGTGCCAGCAGTTACCAGGGGGGGAGTTTTTTCTACGAGCAGTACTTC.

The CDR3 nucleotides read TGCGCCAGCAGTCAGCCCCCTAGCGCTGAGCAGTTCTTC. Its protein is CASSQPPSAEQFF. V and J are TRBV10-1 and TRBJ2-1, with D possibly TRBD2 on 6 matching bases. V lost 5 bases to trimming and J lost 9 bases, with 14 bases between them. The length of the CDR3 is 13 residues. From germline, CDR1 is WNHNN and CDR2 SYGVQD (reference sequence).

About this clone itself: Other DNA sequences in the sample encode the same CDR3. As DNA, the CDR3 is TGTGCCAGCAGTTCATACAGGGGGCCCTACGAGCAGTACTTC. Protein sequence: CASSSYRGPYEQYF. The rearrangement links TRBV6-1 to TRBJ2-7; 9 positions agree with TRBD1. The trim removed 5 bases at V and 2 bases at J, leaving 4 bases unmatched. Per germline, CDR1 MNHNS and CDR2 SASEGT. The CDR3 extends over 14 amino acids.

The rearrangement joins TRBV11-2 to TRBJ1-1, with 7 bases that match TRBD1. Germline-derived CDR1 and CDR2 are SGHAT and FQNNGV. After removal of 3 bases from V and 8 bases from J, the junction contained 6 bases not matched to a gene. This CDR3 has 13 residues. CDR3 in DNA: TGTGCCAGCAGCTTGGGAGGGGGCAGGGAAGCTTTCTTT. This encodes CASSLGGGREAFF.

The rearrangement uses TRBV6-5 and TRBJ1-6, with a weak D call TRBD1 (6 bases). V lost 2 bases and J 7 bases, leaving 12 bases between the germline ends. The CDR3 extends over 15 amino acids. Germline values: CDR1 MNHEY, CDR2 SVGAGI. Here the CDR3 reads CASSYPNRVNSPLHF. In nucleotides, the CDR3 is TGTGCCAGCAGTTACCCGAACAGGGTCAATTCACCCCTCCACTTT.

CDR3: CASSSTGMAEAFF. CDR3 nucleotides: TGTGCCAGCAGCTCAACAGGGATGGCTGAAGCTTTCTTT. The chain carries TRBV7-9 and TRBJ1-1, with a possible D match to TRBD1 (6 bases). The CDR3 extends over 13 amino acids. V gave up 4 bases and J gave up 6 bases, with 12 bases separating them. Germline V gene sequence: CDR1 SEHNR, CDR2 FQNEAQ (reference sequence). The complete variable domain, with remaining parts taken from reference TRBV7-9 and TRBJ1-1, reads DTGVSQNPRHKITKRGQNVTFRCDPISEHNRLYWYRQTLGQGPEFLTYFQNEAQLEKSRLLSDRFSAERPKGSFSTLEIQRTEQGDSAMYLCASSSTGMAEAFFGQGTRLTVV.

The chain employs TRBV4-2 and TRBJ2-5; 8 bases are a match to TRBD1. Trimming removed 0 bases from V and 5 bases from J; junction bases left unmatched: 14. The CDR3 has 18 residues. Germline assignment: CDR1 LGHNA and CDR2 YNFKEQ. The CDR3 loop reads CASSQDAWDRRSFETQYF. The CDR3 nucleotides are TGTGCCAGCAGCCAAGATGCGTGGGACAGGCGAAGTTTTGAGACCCAGTACTTC.

In the case of this clone: Compared with germline, one end of the junction differs, possibly owing to a read error. This rearrangement joins TRBV9 to TRBJ2-2, with a weak D call TRBD1 (5 bases). The CDR3 has 13 residues. Germline V CDR1 and CDR2: SGDLS, YYNGEE. The CDR3 loop reads CASRVGNTGELFF. The CDR3 DNA reads as TGTGCAAGCAGGGTTGGGAACACCGGGGAGCTGTTTTTT.